The following is a T cell receptor beta chain sequence with its context. Method: immunoSEQ multiplex PCR; TCRdb's copy keeps in-frame clones and lacks some. The data contain 150,000 to 200,000 clones, about 88% of them singletons. This sample stems from a study of blood T cell repertoires in COVID-19. The CDR3 has 18 amino acids. CDR1 is MDHEN and CDR2 is SYDVKM in the germline V gene. The junction had 6 bases not matched to a gene; V was cut back by 1 base and J by 0 bases. The chain couples TRBV28 to TRBJ2-3; 11 nucleotides match TRBD2. Material: PBMCs or T cells enriched from blood (not recorded which). The TCR was taken from a woman aged 18 to 35 who had recovered from COVID-19. In DNA form, the CDR3 reads TGTGCCAGCAGTTTATATGGGACTAGCGGAAAAAGCACAGATACGCAGTATTTT. It is translated as CASSLYGTSGKSTDTQYF.